Detailed here is one T cell receptor (beta chain). This sample was taken from a study of T cell responses to AZD1222 COVID-19 vaccine. The protocol was immunoSEQ multiplex PCR, while the TCRdb copy is restricted to in-frame clones and leaves out a portion. Altogether approximately 170,000 clones are present, around 94% being singletons, with the ten largest covering roughly 5.5%. This specimen was peripheral blood, taken 28 days after the second AZD1222 dose. The source is an adult who received the AZD1222 COVID-19 vaccine.

In nucleotides, the CDR3 is TGTGCCAGCAGCTTGGCGGGCCAGGGGGCCTGGGAGCTGTTTTTT. It specifies CASSLAGQGAWELFF. This chain uses TRBV11-2 with TRBJ2-2; 8 positions match TRBD1. The CDR3 is 15 residues long. The germline CDR1 and CDR2 sequences are SGHAT and FQNNGV. V lost 3 bases to trimming and J lost 9 bases; unmatched junction nucleotides: 9.